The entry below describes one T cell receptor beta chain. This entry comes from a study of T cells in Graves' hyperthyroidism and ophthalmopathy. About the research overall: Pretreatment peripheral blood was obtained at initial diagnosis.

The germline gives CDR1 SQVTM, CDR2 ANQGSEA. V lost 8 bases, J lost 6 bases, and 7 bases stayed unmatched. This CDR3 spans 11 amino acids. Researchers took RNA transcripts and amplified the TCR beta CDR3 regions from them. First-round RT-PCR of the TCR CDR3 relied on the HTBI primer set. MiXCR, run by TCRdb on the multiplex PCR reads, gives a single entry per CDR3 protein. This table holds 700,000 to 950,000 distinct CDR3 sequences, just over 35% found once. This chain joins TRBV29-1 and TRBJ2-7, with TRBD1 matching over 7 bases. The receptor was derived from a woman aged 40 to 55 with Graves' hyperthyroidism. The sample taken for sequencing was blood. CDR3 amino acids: CSSDRVGEQYF. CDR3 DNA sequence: TGCAGCTCCGACAGGGTCGGCGAGCAGTACTTC.